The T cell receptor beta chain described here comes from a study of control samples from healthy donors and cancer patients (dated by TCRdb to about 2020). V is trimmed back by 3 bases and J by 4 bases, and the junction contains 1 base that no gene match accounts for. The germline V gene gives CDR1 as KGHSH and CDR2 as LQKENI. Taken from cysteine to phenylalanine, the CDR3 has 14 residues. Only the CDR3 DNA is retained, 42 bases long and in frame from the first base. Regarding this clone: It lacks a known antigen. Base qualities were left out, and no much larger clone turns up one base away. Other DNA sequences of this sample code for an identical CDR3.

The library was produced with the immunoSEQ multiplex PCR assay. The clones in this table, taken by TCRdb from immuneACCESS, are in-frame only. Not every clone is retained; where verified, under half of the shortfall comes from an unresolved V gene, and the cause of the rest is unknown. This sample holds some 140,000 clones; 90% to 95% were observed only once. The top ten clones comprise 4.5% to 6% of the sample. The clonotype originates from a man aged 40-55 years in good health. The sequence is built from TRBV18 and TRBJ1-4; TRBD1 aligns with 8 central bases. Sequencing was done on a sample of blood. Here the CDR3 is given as CASSPGQGNEKLFF. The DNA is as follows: TGTGCCAGCTCACCCGGACAGGGTAATGAAAAACTGTTTTTT.